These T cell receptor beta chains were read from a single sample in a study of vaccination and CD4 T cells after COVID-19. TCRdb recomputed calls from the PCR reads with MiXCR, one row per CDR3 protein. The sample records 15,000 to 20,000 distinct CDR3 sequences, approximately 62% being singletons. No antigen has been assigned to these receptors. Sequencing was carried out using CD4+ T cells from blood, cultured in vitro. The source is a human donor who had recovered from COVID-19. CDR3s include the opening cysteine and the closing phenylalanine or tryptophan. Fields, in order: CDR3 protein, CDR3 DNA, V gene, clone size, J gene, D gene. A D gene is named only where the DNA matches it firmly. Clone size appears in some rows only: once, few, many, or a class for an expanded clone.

cdr3_aa: CASSYGPTDTQYF
cdr3_nt: TGTGCCAGCAGTTACGGACCGACAGATACGCAGTATTTT
v_call: TRBV12-3/TRBV12-4
clone_size: .
j_call: TRBJ2-3
d_call: .

cdr3_aa: CASQGGPEAFF
cdr3_nt: TGTGCCAGCCAGGGTGGCCCTGAAGCTTTCTTT
v_call: TRBV28
clone_size: .
j_call: TRBJ1-1
d_call: .

cdr3_aa: CASSEARGQPQHF
cdr3_nt: TGTGCCAGCAGTGAAGCACGAGGCCAGCCCCAGCATTTT
v_call: TRBV6-1
clone_size: few
j_call: TRBJ1-5
d_call: .

cdr3_aa: CASSRDRARMNTEAFF
cdr3_nt: TGTGCCAGCAGTAGGGACAGGGCAAGGATGAACACTGAAGCTTTCTTT
v_call: TRBV6-1
clone_size: .
j_call: TRBJ1-1
d_call: TRBD1

cdr3_aa: CSANRVLGNQPQHF
cdr3_nt: TGCAGTGCCAATAGGGTACTGGGCAATCAGCCCCAGCATTTT
v_call: TRBV20-1
clone_size: .
j_call: TRBJ1-5
d_call: .

cdr3_aa: CSARADSNQPQHF
cdr3_nt: TGCAGTGCTAGAGCGGATAGCAATCAGCCCCAGCATTTT
v_call: TRBV20-1
clone_size: .
j_call: TRBJ1-5
d_call: .

cdr3_aa: CASSLVTVEAFF
cdr3_nt: TGTGCCAGCAGTTTAGTAACAGTTGAAGCTTTCTTT
v_call: TRBV12-3/TRBV12-4
clone_size: .
j_call: TRBJ1-1
d_call: .

cdr3_aa: CASSQGATLGLFF
cdr3_nt: TGCGCCAGCAGCCAAGGTGCCACCCTAGGACTGTTTTTT
v_call: TRBV4-1
clone_size: .
j_call: TRBJ1-4
d_call: .

cdr3_aa: CSAREARQETQYF
cdr3_nt: TGCAGTGCTAGGGAGGCTCGCCAGGAGACCCAGTACTTC
v_call: TRBV20-1
clone_size: few
j_call: TRBJ2-5
d_call: .

cdr3_aa: CASSIDLYRAGTEAFF
cdr3_nt: TGTGCCAGTAGTATAGATCTATACCGAGCCGGCACTGAAGCTTTCTTT
v_call: TRBV19
clone_size: .
j_call: TRBJ1-1
d_call: .

cdr3_aa: CASSLDPTGRNTEAFF
cdr3_nt: TGCGCCAGCAGCTTGGACCCGACAGGGAGGAACACTGAAGCTTTCTTT
v_call: TRBV5-1
clone_size: .
j_call: TRBJ1-1
d_call: TRBD1

cdr3_aa: CATSRGPGGPPHGYTF
cdr3_nt: TGTGCCACCAGCAGAGGTCCGGGGGGCCCCCCCCATGGCTACACCTTC
v_call: TRBV15
clone_size: .
j_call: TRBJ1-2
d_call: .

cdr3_aa: CAIASGGTYEQYF
cdr3_nt: TGTGCCATTGCGAGTGGGGGCACCTACGAGCAGTACTTC
v_call: TRBV10-3
clone_size: .
j_call: TRBJ2-7
d_call: .

cdr3_aa: CASSSSLEIGGELFF
cdr3_nt: TGTGCCAGCAGCTCGTCCCTAGAAATCGGCGGGGAGCTGTTTTTT
v_call: TRBV5-4
clone_size: .
j_call: TRBJ2-2
d_call: .

cdr3_aa: CSARDLGGNQPQHF
cdr3_nt: TGCAGTGCTAGAGATCTAGGCGGGAATCAGCCCCAGCATTTT
v_call: TRBV20-1
clone_size: .
j_call: TRBJ1-5
d_call: .

cdr3_aa: CASSDNMGRSYEQYF
cdr3_nt: TGCGCCAGCAGTGACAATATGGGACGCTCCTACGAGCAGTACTTC
v_call: TRBV10-2
clone_size: .
j_call: TRBJ2-7
d_call: .

cdr3_aa: CASSGQSVQVDNEQFF
cdr3_nt: TGTGCCAGCTCGGGACAGTCAGTACAAGTCGACAATGAGCAGTTCTTC
v_call: TRBV18
clone_size: once
j_call: TRBJ2-1
d_call: TRBD1

cdr3_aa: CASRPGTGNTGELFF
cdr3_nt: TGTGCCAGTAGACCCGGGACAGGAAACACCGGGGAGCTGTTTTTT
v_call: TRBV19
clone_size: .
j_call: TRBJ2-2
d_call: TRBD1

cdr3_aa: CASSGGTGELFF
cdr3_nt: TGTGCCAGCAGTGGAGGTACCGGGGAGCTGTTTTTT
v_call: TRBV2
clone_size: .
j_call: TRBJ2-2
d_call: .

cdr3_aa: CASSRVETQYF
cdr3_nt: TGTGCCAGCAGCCGAGTAGAGACCCAGTACTTC
v_call: TRBV7-8
clone_size: .
j_call: TRBJ2-5
d_call: .

cdr3_aa: CASRAYATNEKLFF
cdr3_nt: TGTGCCAGCAGGGCCTATGCAACTAATGAAAAACTGTTTTTT
v_call: TRBV7-6
clone_size: .
j_call: TRBJ1-4
d_call: .

cdr3_aa: CATSDLAAGGTETQYF
cdr3_nt: TGTGCCACCAGTGATTTGGCTGCAGGGGGAACGGAGACCCAGTACTTC
v_call: TRBV24-1
clone_size: .
j_call: TRBJ2-5
d_call: TRBD1

cdr3_aa: CASSRYRGHNQPQHF
cdr3_nt: TGTGCCAGCAGTCGGTACAGGGGGCATAATCAGCCCCAGCATTTT
v_call: TRBV6-1
clone_size: .
j_call: TRBJ1-5
d_call: TRBD1

cdr3_aa: CASSSGGTSGIQETQYF
cdr3_nt: TGTGCCAGCAGTTCGGGCGGGACTAGCGGGATTCAAGAGACCCAGTACTTC
v_call: TRBV11-1
clone_size: .
j_call: TRBJ2-5
d_call: TRBD2

cdr3_aa: CASSKGCRGNGYTF
cdr3_nt: TGTGCCAGCAGCAAAGGTTGCAGGGGAAATGGCTACACCTTC
v_call: TRBV21-1
clone_size: few
j_call: TRBJ1-2
d_call: .